A single sample gave rise to the 3 T cell receptor beta chains below, sequenced in a study of radiation and T cells in renal cell carcinoma. Stated time point: blood 4 weeks post-SBRT, at nephrectomy. Treatment indicated: 15 Gy SBRT to primary tumor, nephrectomy 4 weeks later. Profiling relied on immunoSEQ multiplex PCR, and the TCRdb table lists in-frame clones only, not all of them. The table has approximately 80,000 clones, approximately 90% seen once; the top ten hold about 5.8%. The sample consisted of blood, taken from a patient whose treatment included radiotherapy and nephrectomy. These receptors were obtained from a woman aged 65 to 85 with renal cell carcinoma.

The genes are TRBV7-2 and TRBJ1-5; maybe TRBD1 (6 bases). CDR1 and CDR2 from the germline V gene are SGHTA and FQGNSA. V gave up 5 bases and J gave up 0 bases, with 17 bases separating them. The CDR3 is 17 residues long. For the CDR3, the DNA is TGTGCCAGCAGCGCTGGGACACGCCTTTATAGCAATCAGCCCCAGCATTTT. Protein: CASSAGTRLYSNQPQHF.

The CDR3 nucleotides are TGTGCCAGCAGCCCCTCCGGGACTAGTCTTACCAGGGAGCTGTTTTTT. Protein sequence: CASSPSGTSLTRELFF. This rearrangement joins TRBV7-9 to TRBJ2-2, with 8 bases identical to TRBD2. Germline trimming cut 5 bases from V and 9 bases from J; bases unmatched to any gene: 14. The CDR3 extends over 16 amino acids. Germline assignment: CDR1 SEHNR and CDR2 FQNEAQ (reference sequence).

The chain recombines TRBV27 with TRBJ1-2; 8 bases are shared with TRBD1. Unmatched junction bases numbered 6, after V lost 3 bases and J lost 3 bases. The CDR3 contains 15 residues. Germline V CDR1 and CDR2: MNHEY, SMNVEV (reference sequence). In DNA, the CDR3 is TGTGCCAGCAGTTTCTCTGGACAGGGACACTATGGCTACACCTTC. Amino acid sequence: CASSFSGQGHYGYTF.